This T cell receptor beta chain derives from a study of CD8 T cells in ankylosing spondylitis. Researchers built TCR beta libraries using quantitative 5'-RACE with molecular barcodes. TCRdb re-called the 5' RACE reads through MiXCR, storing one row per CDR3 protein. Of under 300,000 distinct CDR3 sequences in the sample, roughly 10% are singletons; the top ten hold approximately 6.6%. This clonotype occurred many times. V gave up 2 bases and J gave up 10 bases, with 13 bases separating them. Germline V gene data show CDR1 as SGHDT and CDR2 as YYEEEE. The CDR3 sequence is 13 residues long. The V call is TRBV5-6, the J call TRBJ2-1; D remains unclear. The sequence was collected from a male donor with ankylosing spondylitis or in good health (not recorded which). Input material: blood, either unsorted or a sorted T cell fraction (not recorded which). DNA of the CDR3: TGTGCCAGCAGCTTTGGGCCTGTCGGAGAGCAGTTCTTC. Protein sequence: CASSFGPVGEQFF.